The 26 T cell receptor beta chains given below trace back to one sample, sequenced in a study of blood T cell repertoires in COVID-19. Using immunoSEQ multiplex PCR, the repertoire was profiled, and TCRdb retains in-frame clones only, with some absent. The table records 250,000 to 350,000 clones, around 90% of them present only once. The material sequenced was peripheral blood. The receptor source for this set is a woman aged 45-65 years who had recovered from COVID-19.

The rearrangement uses TRBV30 and TRBJ1-1; unclear D gene. V lost 2 bases and J lost 4, with 11 bases in between. The germline CDR1 and CDR2 sequences are GTSNPN and SVGIG (reference sequence). This CDR3 is built from 13 residues. CDR3 sequence: CAWSLRASTEAFF. The CDR3 nucleotides read TGTGCCTGGAGTTTGCGGGCTAGCACTGAAGCTTTCTTT.

This clone was counted once. V gene TRBV29-1 combines with J gene TRBJ2-2; 7 positions match TRBD2. The length of the CDR3 is 13 residues. The germline gives CDR1 SQVTM, CDR2 ANQGSEA. The junction had 7 bases not matched to a gene; V was cut back by 6 bases and J by 6 bases. The CDR3 nucleotides read TGCAGCGTGGGAGGGGATGGGGCCGGGGAGCTGTTTTTT. Translating it yields CSVGGDGAGELFF.

The J gene is TRBJ2-1, the V gene TRBV12-3 or TRBV12-4; perhaps TRBD1 as D (5 bases). CDR3 length equals 13 residues. V was shortened by 6 bases and J by 2 bases, with 8 bases between the two germline ends. CDR3: CASRLDTYNEQFF. CDR3 in DNA: TGTGCCAGCAGGTTGGACACCTACAATGAGCAGTTCTTC.

The rearrangement links TRBV7-2 to TRBJ2-7; maybe TRBD2 (5 bases). V was clipped by 1 base and J by 2 bases, with 9 bases between them. Germline V gives CDR1 SGHTA, CDR2 FQGNSA. CDR3 length equals 14 residues. CDR3 nucleotides: TGTGCCAGCAGCTTAGATCGGGGTACCTACGAGCAGTACTTC. Translating gives CASSLDRGTYEQYF. The full variable domain, in which reference TRBV7-2 and TRBJ2-7 provide the parts outside the CDR3, is GAGVSQSPSNKVTEKGKDVELRCDPISGHTALYWYRQSLGQGLEFLIYFQGNSAPDKSGLPSDRFSAERTGGSVSTLTIQRTQQEDSAVYLCASSLDRGTYEQYFGPGTRLTVT.

The chain is built from TRBV19 and TRBJ1-1; TRBD1 agrees at 7 bases. Germline CDR1 is LNHDA and CDR2 is SQIVND (reference sequence). V gave up 0 bases and J gave up 9 bases; unmatched junction bases: 10. The CDR3 has 15 amino acids. The CDR3 sequence is CASSIETGQPNKAFF. CDR3 DNA: TGTGCCAGTAGTATAGAGACGGGACAGCCTAACAAAGCTTTCTTT.

The rearrangement uses TRBV5-8 and TRBJ2-5, with TRBD2 identical over 11 bases. Germline CDR1 SGHTS, CDR2 YDEGEE. The CDR3 totals 17 residues. After removal of 0 bases from V and 5 bases from J, the junction contained 9 bases not matched to a gene. The CDR3: CASSLGLAGSVGETQYF. CDR3 sequence (DNA): TGTGCCAGCAGCTTGGGACTAGCGGGGTCGGTAGGGGAGACCCAGTACTTC.

This chain joins TRBV24-1 and TRBJ1-1; possibly TRBD1 for D (5 bases). Trimming removed 9 bases from V and 3 bases from J, with 13 bases in between. This CDR3 contains 13 residues. Germline CDR1 is KGHDR and CDR2 is SFDVKD. CDR3 coding DNA: TGTGCCACCCGGGCCGGGGGTGACACTGAAGCTTTCTTT. Its translation is CATRAGGDTEAFF.

This clone was seen once. The chain uses TRBV9 and TRBJ2-3, with 8 bases aligning to TRBD2. V was clipped by 0 bases and J by 1 base; unmatched bases: 10. CDR3 size: 18 residues. Germline CDR1 SGDLS, CDR2 YYNGEE. This chain's CDR3 is CASSVGSGSRLRTDTQYF. Written as DNA, the CDR3 is TGTGCCAGCAGCGTAGGGAGCGGGAGTCGATTGCGCACAGATACGCAGTATTTT.

This sequence joins TRBV7-2 and TRBJ2-1; 7 nucleotides align to TRBD2. After removal of 5 bases from V and 4 bases from J, the junction contained 8 bases not matched to a gene. Looked up from germline, CDR1 is SGHTA and CDR2 is FQGNSA. The CDR3 covers 15 residues. The CDR3 bases are TGTGCCAGCAGCGTCCGGGACTACCGATACAATGAGCAGTTCTTC. It yields the protein CASSVRDYRYNEQFF.

This chain joins TRBV20-1 and TRBJ2-1; 8 bases line up with TRBD1. CDR1 DFQATT and CDR2 SNEGSKA come from the germline V gene (reference sequence). V trimming: 6 bases; J trimming: 15 bases; junction bases outside the gene matches: 10. The CDR3 is 11 residues long. The CDR3 loop reads CSADRARHPFF. The CDR3 region has the DNA TGCAGTGCGGACAGGGCCCGCCACCCGTTCTTC.

This clone was seen only a few times. The chain is built from TRBV9 and TRBJ2-5, with D perhaps TRBD2 (6 bases). From germline, CDR1 is SGDLS and CDR2 YYNGEE. The ends were cut back, 0 bases at V and 5 bases at J, with 11 bases in the middle. The CDR3 is made up of 14 amino acids. The CDR3 sequence: CASSVAPLAETQYF. CDR3 DNA sequence: TGTGCCAGCAGCGTAGCCCCCCTAGCGGAGACCCAGTACTTC.

The V call is TRBV9, the J call TRBJ2-1; 14 bases match TRBD2. Per the germline V gene, CDR1 is SGDLS and CDR2 is YYNGEE. The CDR3 covers 16 residues. V lost 3 bases and J lost 4; bases outside the gene matches: 3. CDR3 sequence (DNA): TGTGCCAGCAGCGCACGACTAGCGGGGGGGTACAATGAGCAGTTCTTC. This sequence encodes CASSARLAGGYNEQFF.

This chain connects TRBV5-5 to TRBJ2-1; a possible D gene is TRBD1 (6 bases). From germline, CDR1 is SGHKS and CDR2 YYEKEE (reference sequence). There are 11 residues in the CDR3. V dropped 2 bases and J dropped 10 bases, with 7 bases sitting between them. CDR3 in amino acids: CASSFTGEQFF. CDR3 coding DNA: TGTGCCAGCAGCTTTACAGGGGAGCAGTTCTTC.

This clone was detected once. The chain uses TRBV5-1 and TRBJ1-2; 7 bases agree with TRBD1. Germline CDR1 reads SGHRS; CDR2 reads YFSETQ. This CDR3 region has 15 residues. The junction had 2 bases not matched to a gene; V was cut back by 0 bases and J by 0 bases. The CDR3 loop is CASSLETGTNYGYTF. CDR3 DNA: TGCGCCAGCAGCTTGGAGACAGGGACTAACTATGGCTACACCTTC.

The J gene is TRBJ2-5, the V gene TRBV10-3; TRBD2 matches at 10 bases. The J segment lost 5 bases and the V segment lost 6 bases, leaving 15 bases of the junction unmatched. CDR1 ENHRY and CDR2 SYGVKD come from the germline V gene. This CDR3 region has 17 residues. The CDR3 nucleotides read TGTGCCATCAGGGGGTCTAGCGGGAGTAGTGTTTTGGAGACCCAGTACTTC. This sequence encodes CAIRGSSGSSVLETQYF.

The rearrangement uses TRBV18 and TRBJ1-1; D not resolved. The CDR3 length is 14 residues. Per germline, CDR1 KGHSH and CDR2 LQKENI. Trimming pared 2 bases from V and 1 base from J, leaving 8 bases between. CDR3 sequence reads: CASSPVQQNTEAFF. CDR3 sequence (DNA): TGTGCCAGCTCACCAGTACAGCAGAACACTGAAGCTTTCTTT.

This clone has a single count. The chain joins TRBV19 to TRBJ1-1, with D possibly matching TRBD1 (5 bases). V shed 3 bases and J shed 2 bases, with 10 bases lying between them. From germline, CDR1 is LNHDA and CDR2 SQIVND (reference sequence). The CDR3 length is 14 residues. The CDR3 sequence is CASSIGRENTEAFF. The CDR3 DNA sequence: TGTGCCAGTAGTATCGGCAGGGAAAACACTGAAGCTTTCTTT.

This chain links TRBV7-2 with TRBJ2-3; no definite D call. Germline V gene lookup returns CDR1 SGHTA and CDR2 FQGNSA. The V end lost 4 bases, the J end lost 8 bases, and 10 bases lay between the germline ends. The CDR3 runs 12 residues. The CDR3 loop is CASSSSVVTQYF. CDR3 nucleotide sequence: TGTGCCAGCAGCTCCAGCGTAGTTACGCAGTATTTT.

V gene TRBV5-4 combines with J gene TRBJ1-2; 8 nucleotides match TRBD1. Trimming at V came to 2 bases and at J to 4 bases, leaving 7 bases not matched to a gene. Germline V CDR1 and CDR2: SGHNT, YYREEE (reference sequence). This CDR3 spans 15 amino acids. Written as DNA, the CDR3 is TGTGCCAGCAGCTTCACACAGGGGGGGGTCTATGGCTACACCTTC. It encodes CASSFTQGGVYGYTF.

CDR3 loop: CASRRDRFPYEQYF. The DNA of the CDR3 is TGTGCCAGCCGCCGGGACAGGTTTCCCTACGAGCAGTACTTC. The chain joins TRBV28 to TRBJ2-7, with 8 bases lining up with TRBD1. Looked up from germline, CDR1 is MDHEN and CDR2 is SYDVKM. Trimming cost V 8 bases and J 2 bases; bases outside gene matches: 8. The CDR3 has 14 residues.

This clone was seen a single time. Sequence at one end of the junction differs from germline and may be a read error. The genes are TRBV7-7 and TRBJ2-1; D remains unclear. Germline loops: CDR1 SSHAT, CDR2 FNYEAQ (reference sequence). The CDR3 spans 13 residues. CDR3 sequence reads: CASSSTFLTEQFF. The DNA for the CDR3 is TGTGCTAGCAGCTCGACTTTCCTCACTGAGCAGTTCTTC.

The gene calls are TRBV14 and TRBJ1-6, with D possibly matching TRBD1 (5 bases). There are 15 residues in the CDR3. Between the trimmed V and J ends, which lost 3 bases and 9 bases, there was a span of 15 bases. Germline-derived CDR1 and CDR2 are SGHDN and FVKESK. The CDR3 DNA is TGTGCCAGCAGCCATCGCAGGGCATTGGGTTCACCCCTCCACTTT. This sequence encodes CASSHRRALGSPLHF. The full variable domain, rest sourced from reference TRBV14 and TRBJ1-6, is EAGVTQFPSHSVIEKGQTVTLRCDPISGHDNLYWYRRVMGKEIKFLLHFVKESKQDESGMPNNRFLAERTGGTYSTLKVQPAELEDSGVYFCASSHRRALGSPLHFGNGTRLTVT.

This clone has only one observation. The chain couples TRBV6-5 to TRBJ1-5; tentatively, D is TRBD1 (6 bases). The CDR3 runs 13 residues. Germline-derived CDR1 and CDR2 are MNHEY and SVGAGI. V was cut by 6 bases and J by 7 bases, with 13 bases left in between. CDR3 amino acids: CASSPTGFQPQHF. The CDR3 nucleotides read TGTGCCAGCAGCCCGACAGGTTTCCAGCCCCAGCATTTT.

This clone was seen a handful of times. V usage is TRBV5-1 and J usage is TRBJ1-1; TRBD1 matches at 8 bases. CDR3 size: 14 residues. With V trimmed by 1 base and J by 10 bases, 9 bases remained unmatched. The germline V gene has CDR1 SGHRS and CDR2 YFSETQ. The CDR3 coding sequence is TGCGCCAGCAGCTTGCAGGGGGCTGTTGGAGTAGCTTTCTTT. Protein product: CASSLQGAVGVAFF.

The chain couples TRBV10-1 to TRBJ2-6; D remains unclear. V shed 6 bases and J shed 0 bases, with 18 bases lying between them. CDR3 size: 18 residues. Germline-derived CDR1 and CDR2 are WNHNN and SYGVQD (reference sequence). The CDR3 loop is CASSPLIRQSSGANVLTF. The CDR3 DNA sequence: TGCGCCAGCAGCCCCTTGATCAGGCAGAGCTCTGGGGCCAACGTCCTGACTTTC.

The CDR3 reads CASSRGAGATSGANVLTF. The CDR3, as DNA: TGTGCCAGCAGCCGCGGCGCGGGGGCTACCTCTGGGGCCAACGTCCTGACTTTC. V and J are TRBV7-9 and TRBJ2-6; tentative D call: TRBD2 (7 bases). Per the germline V gene, CDR1 is SEHNR and CDR2 is FQNEAQ (reference sequence). This CDR3 spans 18 amino acids. Trimming left V 5 bases short and J 0 bases short, with 17 bases between. The variable domain in full, completed from reference TRBV7-9 and TRBJ2-6, reads DTGVSQNPRHKITKRGQNVTFRCDPISEHNRLYWYRQTLGQGPEFLTYFQNEAQLEKSRLLSDRFSAERPKGSFSTLEIQRTEQGDSAMYLCASSRGAGATSGANVLTFGAGSRLTVL.